This is a list of T cell receptor beta chains from one sample in a study of response to subunit inactivated influenza vaccine. From the RT-PCR reads, TCRdb called clonotypes with MiXCR, one entry per CDR3 protein. Here the sample spans 710,000 or so distinct CDR3 sequences, approximately 14% being singletons. Sequenced material: PBMCs from blood, taken 12 days after vaccination. Source of these receptors: a man aged 50-60 years who received an inactivated influenza vaccine. The CDR3 runs from the conserved cysteine through the conserved F or W. Each record gives: clone size, V gene, D gene, J gene, CDR3 DNA, CDR3 protein. The D gene is left open where the match is weak. Rows may omit the clone size; those that give it use once, few, many or a size class.

clone_size: few; v_call: TRBV3-1; d_call: TRBD2; j_call: TRBJ2-7; cdr3_nt: TGTGCCAGCAGCCAAGATCTTTCTAGCGGGAGGGCAAGCTACGAGCAGTACTTC; cdr3_aa: CASSQDLSSGRASYEQYF
clone_size: few; v_call: TRBV20-1; d_call: TRBD1; j_call: TRBJ1-1; cdr3_nt: TGCAGTGCTAGAGACAGATACAGGGGATCCACTGAAGCTTTCTTT; cdr3_aa: CSARDRYRGSTEAFF
clone_size: few; v_call: TRBV20-1; d_call: NA; j_call: TRBJ2-1; cdr3_nt: TGCAGTGCTAGACTGCTCCCCTCTAGAGGTGACAATGAGCAGTTCTTC; cdr3_aa: CSARLLPSRGDNEQFF
clone_size: few; v_call: TRBV5-1; d_call: NA; j_call: TRBJ2-2; cdr3_nt: TGCGCCAGCAGTTTACAGACATCTGCGAACACCGGGGAGCTGTTTTTT; cdr3_aa: CASSLQTSANTGELFF
clone_size: NA; v_call: TRBV18; d_call: TRBD2; j_call: TRBJ2-5; cdr3_nt: TGTGCCAGCTCTCCCGGGACTAGCGGGGCCTCCCAGTACTTC; cdr3_aa: CASSPGTSGASQYF
clone_size: many; v_call: TRBV12-3/TRBV12-4; d_call: TRBD1; j_call: TRBJ1-5; cdr3_nt: TGTGCCAGCACCGCGGGGCAGGGGGCAGATGTTAGCAATCAGCCCCAGCATTTT; cdr3_aa: CASTAGQGADVSNQPQHF
clone_size: NA; v_call: TRBV6-2/TRBV6-3; d_call: NA; j_call: TRBJ1-2; cdr3_nt: TGTGCCAGCAGTTCGATCGGCAGGGAGAGGTATGGCTACACCTTC; cdr3_aa: CASSSIGRERYGYTF
clone_size: NA; v_call: TRBV6-2/TRBV6-3; d_call: NA; j_call: TRBJ1-5; cdr3_nt: TGTGCCAGCAGCGGACTGGGCTTGAATCAGCCCCAGCATTTT; cdr3_aa: CASSGLGLNQPQHF
clone_size: NA; v_call: TRBV4-3; d_call: NA; j_call: TRBJ2-6; cdr3_nt: TGCGCCAGCAGCCAAGGTCCCCACAGGGCTTCTGGGGCCAACGTCCTGACTTTC; cdr3_aa: CASSQGPHRASGANVLTF
clone_size: few; v_call: TRBV20-1; d_call: TRBD2; j_call: TRBJ2-5; cdr3_nt: TGCAGTGCCCTAGCGGGAGTGGAGACCCAGTACTTC; cdr3_aa: CSALAGVETQYF
clone_size: few; v_call: TRBV7-2; d_call: TRBD1; j_call: TRBJ1-1; cdr3_nt: TGTGCCAGCAGCGGCCGGGACAGACGAATCAACACTGAAGCTTTCTTT; cdr3_aa: CASSGRDRRINTEAFF
clone_size: NA; v_call: TRBV20-1; d_call: NA; j_call: TRBJ1-1; cdr3_nt: TGCAGTGCTTCCTCCCGGGGGGGGGCGGGCACTGAAGCTTTCTTT; cdr3_aa: CSASSRGGAGTEAFF
clone_size: NA; v_call: TRBV20-1; d_call: NA; j_call: TRBJ1-1; cdr3_nt: TGCAGTGCTGAGCCGGGGAACACTGAAGCTTTCTTT; cdr3_aa: CSAEPGNTEAFF
clone_size: few; v_call: TRBV28; d_call: TRBD1; j_call: TRBJ1-4; cdr3_nt: TGTGCCATTACCGGGACAGTTAATGAAAAACTGTTTTTT; cdr3_aa: CAITGTVNEKLFF
clone_size: NA; v_call: TRBV10-2; d_call: TRBD2; j_call: TRBJ2-5; cdr3_nt: TGCGCCAGCAGTGATTATGCGTTGGGGCTAGCGGGGCTCCAAGAGACCCAGTACTTC; cdr3_aa: CASSDYALGLAGLQETQYF
clone_size: NA; v_call: TRBV12-3/TRBV12-4; d_call: NA; j_call: TRBJ1-1; cdr3_nt: TGTGCCAGCAGGCTTAGGGGTTCGGGTTTGCACACTGAAGCTTTCTTT; cdr3_aa: CASRLRGSGLHTEAFF
clone_size: NA; v_call: TRBV7-9; d_call: NA; j_call: TRBJ2-5; cdr3_nt: TGTGCCAGCAGCTTAGAAGTCTGGGAAGAGACCCAGTACTTC; cdr3_aa: CASSLEVWEETQYF
clone_size: few; v_call: TRBV3-1; d_call: TRBD1; j_call: TRBJ1-3; cdr3_nt: TGTGCCAGCAGCTCAGGGACAGCCGGAAACACCATATATTTT; cdr3_aa: CASSSGTAGNTIYF
clone_size: few; v_call: TRBV28; d_call: NA; j_call: TRBJ2-1; cdr3_nt: TGTGCCAGCAGAGTCCCCTCGCGGGATATCGATGAGCAGTTCTTC; cdr3_aa: CASRVPSRDIDEQFF
clone_size: NA; v_call: TRBV4-1; d_call: NA; j_call: TRBJ2-1; cdr3_nt: TGCGCCAGCAGCCCCGGGGGTCAAGCGACTGGGGCTAGCGTTTACAATGAGCAGTTCTTC; cdr3_aa: CASSPGGQATGASVYNEQFF
clone_size: many; v_call: TRBV20-1; d_call: TRBD2; j_call: TRBJ2-1; cdr3_nt: TGCAGTGCTAGAGATCGGACTAGCGGGAGTTGGGGTGAGCAGTTCTTC; cdr3_aa: CSARDRTSGSWGEQFF